Below are 19 T cell receptor beta chains sequenced from a single sample in a study of cytomegalovirus exposure and HLA in healthy donors. The PCR made use of 60 Vbeta and 13 Jbeta primers. The data were produced by immunoSEQ multiplex PCR, yet TCRdb's version contains in-frame clones alone and is incomplete. This table has about 140,000 clones, approximately 80% appearing once. The sequenced material came from PBMCs. The receptors come from a woman in her 50s in good health and CMV-seronegative.

This rearrangement joins TRBV15 to TRBJ1-6; D gene ambiguous. Germline V gives CDR1 LNHNV, CDR2 YYDKDF (reference sequence). V lost 2 bases, J lost 9 bases, and 14 bases lay in between. CDR3 length: 15 amino acids. Here the CDR3 DNA reads TGTGCCACCAGCAGACAGCTCGGGGTTGGTTCACCCCTCCACTTT. Protein: CATSRQLGVGSPLHF.

The chain combines TRBV23-1 with TRBJ2-7, with D unresolved. TRBV23-1 falls under the ORF class, with uncertain function. This CDR3 is 15 amino acids long. V was pared by 0 bases and J by 4 bases, with 13 bases between. This CDR3 reads CASSQSVHTAYEQYF. CDR3 in DNA: TGCGCCAGCAGTCAATCTGTACATACAGCTTACGAGCAGTACTTC.

This clone was recorded a few times. The chain has TRBV5-4 and TRBJ2-5; possibly TRBD2 for D (6 bases). The length of the CDR3 is 16 residues. CDR1 and CDR2 from the germline V gene are SGHNT and YYREEE (reference sequence). Trimming took 3 bases from V and 4 from J, leaving 19 bases between them. The CDR3, as DNA: TGTGCCAGCAGCTCCAGTGGACTAAAAAGCATAGAGACCCAGTACTTC. It encodes CASSSSGLKSIETQYF.

The chain uses TRBV9 and TRBJ2-3; 9 bases are shared with TRBD2. The CDR3 contains 16 residues. V lost 6 bases, J lost 4 bases, and 12 bases stayed unmatched. Looked up from germline, CDR1 is SGDLS and CDR2 is YYNGEE. The DNA for the CDR3 is TGTGCCAGCACACCGAGGGTAGCGGGGGTAGCAGATACGCAGTATTTT. This encodes CASTPRVAGVADTQYF.

The chain combines TRBV2 with TRBJ2-5, with TRBD1 identical over 7 bases. Germline loops: CDR1 SNHLY, CDR2 FYNNEI. V lost 6 bases and J lost 11; bases outside the gene matches: 18. This CDR3 has 15 amino acids. Here the CDR3 DNA reads TGTGCCAGCAGCGGTAACGGACAGGTAACTGGGGAGCAGTACTTC. Amino acid sequence: CASSGNGQVTGEQYF.

The chain uses TRBV10-1 and TRBJ2-2; D might be TRBD2 (7 bases). Trimming pared 7 bases from V and 8 bases from J, leaving 17 bases between. Germline CDR1 reads WNHNN; CDR2 reads SYGVQD (reference sequence). The CDR3 runs to 14 residues. CDR3 amino acids: CASNGGPRTGELFF. As DNA, the CDR3 is TGCGCCAGCAACGGGGGGCCGCGAACAGGGGAGCTGTTTTTT.

This clone appeared a few times. V usage is TRBV5-6 and J usage is TRBJ2-3, with 7 bases aligning to TRBD2. V shed 0 bases and J 0 bases; nucleotides not matched to a gene: 4. This CDR3 region has 16 residues. Germline CDR1 reads SGHDT; CDR2 reads YYEEEE. As DNA, the CDR3 is TGTGCCAGCAGCTTGGCTAGCGGCTATAGCACAGATACGCAGTATTTT. Its translation is CASSLASGYSTDTQYF.

The CDR3 reads CASSLGPGETQYF. CDR3 nucleotides: TGTGCCAGCAGCTTAGGGCCAGGAGAGACCCAGTACTTC. The J gene is TRBJ2-5, the V gene TRBV11-3; D remains unclear. This CDR3 contains 13 residues. Deletions cut 1 base from V and 4 bases from J, with 7 bases between. Germline CDR1 is SGHNT and CDR2 is YENEEA.

The genes are TRBV28 and TRBJ1-1; possible D gene TRBD1, 5 bases. CDR3 length: 15 amino acids. From germline, CDR1 is MDHEN and CDR2 SYDVKM. The V and J ends lost 5 bases and 7 bases respectively, with 20 bases between them. The CDR3 sequence: CASSPAGGGKNEAFF. The DNA of the CDR3 is TGTGCCAGCAGTCCTGCTGGGGGAGGGAAGAATGAAGCTTTCTTT.

V gene TRBV29-1 combines with J gene TRBJ1-1, with D maybe TRBD1 (6 bases). V was pared by 6 bases and J by 1 base, with 12 bases between. Germline V gives CDR1 SQVTM, CDR2 ANQGSEA. This CDR3 region has 13 residues. DNA for the CDR3: TGCAGCGTCCCACAGACAGGGAACACTGAAGCTTTCTTT. Its protein product is CSVPQTGNTEAFF.

The chain couples TRBV7-9 to TRBJ2-1; 10 bases align to TRBD1. CDR3 length: 14 residues. Germline-derived CDR1 and CDR2 are SEHNR and FQNEAQ (reference sequence). V dropped 11 bases and J dropped 7; count of bases not matched to a gene: 11. CDR3 region: CAVHLDRGKNEQFF. CDR3 bases: TGTGCCGTTCATTTGGACAGGGGGAAGAATGAGCAGTTCTTC. Full variable domain (remainder filled in from reference TRBV7-9 and TRBJ2-1): DTGVSQNPRHKITKRGQNVTFRCDPISEHNRLYWYRQTLGQGPEFLTYFQNEAQLEKSRLLSDRFSAERPKGSFSTLEIQRTEQGDSAMYLCAVHLDRGKNEQFFGPGTRLTVL.

For the CDR3, the DNA is TGTGCCAGCAGCTTATTCAGGGAGGATCAGCCCCAGCATTTT. It translates to CASSLFREDQPQHF. The chain has TRBV7-2 and TRBJ1-5, with D possibly being TRBD1 (5 bases). V lost 2 bases and J 5 bases, leaving 10 bases between the germline ends. The CDR3 is 14 amino acids. Germline V gene data show CDR1 as SGHTA and CDR2 as FQGNSA.

V usage is TRBV7-2 and J usage is TRBJ2-3; 12 nucleotides agree with TRBD2. V lost 5 bases to trimming and J lost 5 bases; unmatched junction nucleotides: 11. CDR3 length: 17 amino acids. CDR1 is SGHTA and CDR2 is FQGNSA in the germline V gene. The chain's CDR3 is CASSAIGGTSGLDTQYF. The DNA for the CDR3 is TGTGCCAGCAGCGCAATAGGCGGGACTAGCGGGTTAGATACGCAGTATTTT.

Notes on this clone: The junction departs from the called germline gene at one end, perhaps through a read error. This sequence joins TRBV7-7 and TRBJ2-5; 11 bases map to TRBD1. CDR3 length: 18 amino acids. CDR1 is SSHAT, CDR2 FNYEAQ, per germline (reference sequence). The CDR3 coding sequence is TGTGCTAGCAGCTCCGGGCCGGATTGGGACAGGGGGAAAGAGACCCAGTACTTC. Protein sequence: CASSSGPDWDRGKETQYF.

V and J are TRBV7-9 and TRBJ2-1, with D hard to call. Germline CDR1 is SEHNR and CDR2 is FQNEAQ (reference sequence). Trimming shortened V by 5 bases and J by 3 bases, and 20 bases separated the two germline ends. The CDR3 length is 17 residues. In DNA form, the CDR3 reads TGTGCCAGCAGCCTCCCGTTCCGAGCCCACCTCTACAATGAGCAGTTCTTC. It codes for CASSLPFRAHLYNEQFF.

V usage is TRBV6-5 and J usage is TRBJ1-1; perhaps TRBD1 as D (5 bases). Trimming removed 2 bases from V and 2 bases from J, with 12 bases in between. Germline V gene data show CDR1 as MNHEY and CDR2 as SVGAGI. The CDR3 covers 15 residues. The CDR3 reads CASSYAIRGNTEAFF. Written as DNA, the CDR3 is TGTGCCAGCAGTTACGCCATTAGGGGTAACACTGAAGCTTTCTTT.

The rearrangement links TRBV9 to TRBJ1-3; D gene uncertain. The CDR3 consists of 16 residues. V lost 0 bases and J 4 bases, leaving 14 bases between the germline ends. Germline loops: CDR1 SGDLS, CDR2 YYNGEE. Written as DNA, the CDR3 is TGTGCCAGCAGCGTAGTCCCTTCTAGTGCAGGAAACACCATATATTTT. It yields the protein CASSVVPSSAGNTIYF.

The chain employs TRBV5-4 and TRBJ1-6; possibly TRBD1 for D (6 bases). Germline assignment: CDR1 SGHNT and CDR2 YYREEE (reference sequence). The CDR3 is made up of 16 amino acids. V dropped 6 bases and J dropped 0 bases, with 13 bases sitting between them. The CDR3 nucleotides are TGTGCCAGCACCAACAGGGCCAGCTCCTATAATTCACCCCTCCACTTT. This sequence encodes CASTNRASSYNSPLHF.

Only a few counts were recorded for this clone. The CDR3 loop reads CASNPQGSGYTF. The CDR3 coding sequence is TGTGCCAGCAACCCCCAGGGGAGCGGCTACACCTTC. The chain employs TRBV2 and TRBJ1-2, with D possibly matching TRBD1 (6 bases). The CDR3 totals 12 residues. V lost 7 bases and J lost 8, with 14 bases in between. The germline V gene encodes CDR1 SNHLY and CDR2 FYNNEI.